This T cell receptor (beta chain) was captured in a study (dated by TCRdb to the mid-2010s). Study-level background: The study tested whether tumor-infiltrating Tregs in breast cancer are recruited from blood Tregs or converted in situ from other CD4+ T cell subsets.

There are a few counts of this clonotype. The antigen this receptor binds is unknown. Base qualities are not provided; no much larger clone lies one nucleotide away. Full-length TCR variable regions were amplified by 5' RACE PCR with constant-region reverse primers, followed by semi-nested PCR with Nested Universal Primer A. The ReliaPrep RNA Cell Miniprep System was used to extract total RNA, which was then reverse transcribed into 5'RACE-ready cDNA with the SMARTer RACE 5'/3' Kit. Multiplex adaptors were used to barcode full-length TCR alpha and beta libraries, and the barcoded libraries were sequenced on an Illumina MiSeq. The authors' analysis ran thus. For each of nine subset-tissue groups, sequencing data from the five patients were pooled, and the groups were compared by unsupervised clustering of TCR gene usage. Repertoire similarity was calculated with the Morisita-Horn index, weighting shared sequences by their contribution to each repertoire. TCRdb reprocessing: public reads trimmed at Q25 with fastp, clones called with MiXCR, in-frame beta chains kept. Every CDR3 protein is listed once, alongside the most common genes and DNA of its rows. These V and J calls originate from TCRdb's pipeline instead of the authors' own analysis. Here the sample has tens of thousands of distinct CDR3 sequences; more than 25% occur a single time. In total, the top ten clones hold roughly 2% of the sample.

The CDR3 sequence holds 16 residues, the cysteine and phenylalanine included. Only the CDR3 part of the read is kept: 48 bases, read in frame from the first base. CDR1 is given as MGHRA and CDR2 as YSYEKL, both from the germline V gene. Relative to germline, V is 3 bases shorter and J is 0 bases shorter, with 15 bases between their ends. Broader findings and caveats from the paper: Tumor memory CD4+ T cell TCR gene usage was found to cluster with blood and lymph node memory CD4+ cells and with lymph node naive CD4+ cells. The greatest overlap of tumor-infiltrating Treg TCR alpha and beta sequences was with tumor naive CD4+ T cells, followed next by blood naive CD4+ T cells. Validation in the larger cohort was restricted to a single TCR beta V-J rearrangement rather than whole repertoires.

Naive CD4+ T cells were purified with the Miltenyi Naive CD4+ T Cell Isolation kit, with Tregs depleted using CD25 microbeads. Tregs, naive and memory CD4+ T cells from tumor, blood and ipsilateral draining lymph nodes of about five breast cancer patients underwent full-length TCR alpha and beta sequencing. Ficoll density gradient centrifugation was used to isolate mononuclear cells from either lymph nodes or 50 to 65 ml of peripheral blood. A purity exceeding 90% was confirmed by FACS for the sorted cell populations. The chain was built from TRBV4-1 and TRBJ2-7; the D region possibly corresponds to TRBD1 (6 bases align). Sequenced input: naive CD4+ T cells sorted from blood. The intended sense of this specimen's cell subset or site label: naive CD4+ T cells, CD4+CD45RA+CD25-. The TCR originated in a female donor with breast cancer. The encoded CDR3 is CASSQGDTLSSYEQYF. In nucleotide form, the sequence is TGCGCCAGCAGCCAGGGGGACACCTTGAGCTCCTACGAGCAGTACTTC.